These 19 T cell receptor beta chains came from one sample sequenced in a study of cytomegalovirus exposure and HLA in healthy donors. A multiplex PCR was run with 60 Vbeta primers and 13 Jbeta primers. Profiling relied on immunoSEQ multiplex PCR, and the TCRdb table lists in-frame clones only, not all of them. The repertoire includes about 160,000 clones, approximately 80% of them detected once, and approximately 8.7% sits in the top ten. The sequencing sample was made of PBMCs. The source is a man between 18 and 29 years old in good health and CMV-seropositive.

The V gene is TRBV19, the J gene TRBJ2-7; the D gene is possibly TRBD2 (5 bases). The germline V gene has CDR1 LNHDA and CDR2 SQIVND (reference sequence). The germline V and J ends were trimmed by 6 bases and 3 bases, with 15 bases remaining between them. The CDR3 length is 14 residues. The CDR3 here is CASSPDFSDYEQYF. The CDR3 nucleotides read TGTGCCAGTAGCCCGGACTTTTCCGACTACGAGCAGTACTTC.

V is TRBV9 and J is TRBJ1-2, with D possibly being TRBD1 (5 bases). From germline, CDR1 is SGDLS and CDR2 YYNGEE. V lost 0 bases to trimming and J lost 6 bases, with 15 bases between them. This CDR3 contains 15 residues. CDR3 sequence: CASSVAGNLMDGYTF. CDR3 DNA: TGTGCCAGCAGCGTAGCAGGGAACCTAATGGATGGCTACACCTTC.

Only a few counts were recorded for this clone. This sequence joins TRBV4-2 and TRBJ2-7; D is perhaps TRBD1 (6 bases). Trimming shortened V by 1 base and J by 6 bases, and 16 bases separated the two germline ends. The CDR3 has 15 amino acids. Looked up from germline, CDR1 is LGHNA and CDR2 is YNFKEQ. CDR3 bases: TGTGCCAGCAGCCAAGGTAACAGGGAAGTTGGCGAGCAGTACTTC. Residues: CASSQGNREVGEQYF.

This clone was counted between two and nine times. DNA of the CDR3: TGTGCCAGCAGTGCCGGGGTTCTGGGTGAAAAACTGTTTTTT. It translates to CASSAGVLGEKLFF. V gene TRBV2 combines with J gene TRBJ1-4; D ambiguous. The CDR3 length is 14 residues. The V gene's germline CDR1 is SNHLY and CDR2 FYNNEI. V was trimmed by 4 bases and J by 7 bases, leaving 13 bases between them.

The rearrangement links TRBV10-3 to TRBJ1-4; 8 nucleotides agree with TRBD1. This CDR3 has 14 amino acids. Germline CDR1 is ENHRY and CDR2 is SYGVKD. The V and J ends lost 5 bases and 5 bases, in that order; junction bases with no gene match: 4. The CDR3 sequence: CAISRTGTNEKLFF. The CDR3 coding sequence is TGTGCCATCAGTAGGACAGGGACGAATGAAAAACTGTTTTTT.

This sequence joins TRBV9 and TRBJ1-3; D may be TRBD1 (6 bases). Germline V gene sequence: CDR1 SGDLS, CDR2 YYNGEE. V lost 3 bases, J lost 8 bases, and 15 bases lay in between. CDR3 length: 14 residues. CDR3 bases: TGTGCCAGCAGCGGGGACACAGGGTTCGACACCATATATTTT. Its translation: CASSGDTGFDTIYF.

The J gene is TRBJ2-1, the V gene TRBV7-9; 9 bases line up with TRBD2. This CDR3 has 18 residues. After removal of 5 bases from V and 10 bases from J, the junction contained 21 bases not matched to a gene. CDR1 is SEHNR and CDR2 is FQNEAQ in the germline V gene (reference sequence). CDR3 amino acids: CASSPPGRGGLRELEQFF. The CDR3 bases are TGTGCCAGCAGCCCCCCAGGGCGGGGGGGCCTTAGAGAACTAGAGCAGTTCTTC. The variable domain in full, completed from reference TRBV7-9 and TRBJ2-1, reads DTGVSQNPRHKITKRGQNVTFRCDPISEHNRLYWYRQTLGQGPEFLTYFQNEAQLEKSRLLSDRFSAERPKGSFSTLEIQRTEQGDSAMYLCASSPPGRGGLRELEQFFGPGTRLTVL.

This clone showed up just a few times. This CDR3 reads CASRPGQASSYEQYF. In nucleotides, the CDR3 is TGTGCCAGCAGACCCGGACAGGCGAGCTCCTACGAGCAGTACTTC. V and J are TRBV5-4 and TRBJ2-7; 7 bases align to TRBD1. Germline CDR1 reads SGHNT; CDR2 reads YYREEE (reference sequence). J was trimmed by 0 bases and V by 5 bases; bases with no gene match: 8. The CDR3 spans 15 residues.

The V call is TRBV7-9, the J call TRBJ2-5; 10 bases match TRBD2. Unmatched junction bases numbered 19, after V lost 5 bases and J lost 4 bases. Germline assignment: CDR1 SEHNR and CDR2 FQNEAQ (reference sequence). This CDR3 spans 19 amino acids. CDR3 sequence (DNA): TGTGCCAGCAGCCGTGTTTTCGGGGTAGCGGGAGGAATCGGAGAGACCCAGTACTTC. This codes for CASSRVFGVAGGIGETQYF.

This chain joins TRBV5-1 and TRBJ2-7; D gene unclear. Trimming took 0 bases from V and 2 from J, leaving 6 bases between them. The length of the CDR3 is 13 residues. Germline CDR1 reads SGHRS; CDR2 reads YFSETQ. The CDR3 DNA is TGCGCCAGCAGCTTGGCTTTTGCCTACGAGCAGTACTTC. Protein sequence: CASSLAFAYEQYF.

The CDR3 is CSGRAGPDTQYF. CDR3 sequence (DNA): TGCAGCGGTCGAGCGGGGCCAGATACGCAGTATTTT. The chain combines TRBV29-1 with TRBJ2-3, with TRBD2 matching over 7 bases. Germline CDR1 SQVTM, CDR2 ANQGSEA. The V segment lost 7 bases and the J segment 4 bases; nucleotides outside the gene matches: 5. The CDR3 sequence is 12 residues long.

This clone has only a few counts. This chain connects TRBV15 to TRBJ2-1; 11 bases line up with TRBD2. The V gene's germline CDR1 is LNHNV and CDR2 YYDKDF (reference sequence). The CDR3 is 15 amino acids. The V segment lost 1 base and the J segment 8 bases; nucleotides outside the gene matches: 4. CDR3 loop: CATSRAGTSGYEQFF. CDR3 bases: TGTGCCACCAGCAGAGCCGGGACTAGCGGCTATGAGCAGTTCTTC. Based on the CDR3 plus reference TRBV15 and TRBJ2-1, the full variable domain is DAMVIQNPRYQVTQFGKPVTLSCSQTLNHNVMYWYQQKSSQAPKLLFHYYDKDFNNEADTPDNFQSRRPNTSFCFLDIRSPGLGDTAMYLCATSRAGTSGYEQFFGPGTRLTVL.

As to this clone: The junction shows a germline mismatch at one end, possibly a read error. V usage is TRBV7-9 and J usage is TRBJ1-6; TRBD1 might be the D (6 bases). Germline loops: CDR1 SEHNR, CDR2 FQNEAQ (reference sequence). The CDR3 is made up of 16 amino acids. The CDR3 region has the DNA TGTTCCAGCAGCCTACAGGGTAGCTCCTATAATTCACCCCTCCACTTT. Its translation is CSSSLQGSSYNSPLHF. The full variable domain, completed using reference TRBV7-9 and TRBJ1-6, is DTGVSQNPRHKITKRGQNVTFRCDPISEHNRLYWYRQTLGQGPEFLTYFQNEAQLEKSRLLSDRFSAERPKGSFSTLEIQRTEQGDSAMYLCSSSLQGSSYNSPLHFGNGTRLTVT.

This clone was detected a few times. The chain couples TRBV19 to TRBJ2-3, with TRBD2 identical over 12 bases. This CDR3 is built from 16 residues. The junction had 7 bases not matched to a gene; V was cut back by 5 bases and J by 4 bases. CDR1 and CDR2 from the germline V gene are LNHDA and SQIVND (reference sequence). The CDR3 reads CASSLLAGGIADTQYF. For the CDR3, the DNA is TGTGCCAGTAGTCTACTAGCGGGAGGTATCGCAGATACGCAGTATTTT.

J is TRBJ2-1 and V is TRBV7-9, with TRBD2 identical over 15 bases. V shed 5 bases and J 2 bases; nucleotides not matched to a gene: 10. This CDR3 has 19 residues. Germline CDR1 is SEHNR and CDR2 is FQNEAQ (reference sequence). The CDR3, as DNA: TGTGCCAGCAGCGCCTGGACTAGCGGGAGGGCCGGGGCCTACAATGAGCAGTTCTTC. This sequence encodes CASSAWTSGRAGAYNEQFF.

J is TRBJ2-1 and V is TRBV7-7; unclear D gene. Trimming pared 5 bases from V and 4 bases from J, leaving 15 bases between. Per the germline V gene, CDR1 is SSHAT and CDR2 is FNYEAQ (reference sequence). The CDR3 loop spans 15 amino acids. The CDR3 loop is CASSDGTPTYNEQFF. CDR3 nucleotide sequence: TGTGCCAGCAGCGACGGCACTCCGACTTACAATGAGCAGTTCTTC.

The chain links TRBV7-9 to TRBJ2-1; TRBD2 agrees at 7 bases. Per germline, CDR1 SEHNR and CDR2 FQNEAQ (reference sequence). The CDR3 has 15 residues. V shed 5 bases and J 2 bases; nucleotides not matched to a gene: 6. The CDR3 DNA follows: TGTGCCAGCAGCCCTTCGGGGGGAACCTACAATGAGCAGTTCTTC. It is translated as CASSPSGGTYNEQFF.

Here the CDR3 reads CASSSRTSANTGELFF. As DNA, the CDR3 is TGCGCCAGCAGCTCACGGACTAGTGCGAACACCGGGGAGCTGTTTTTT. The chain employs TRBV5-1 and TRBJ2-2; 7 bases are shared with TRBD2. CDR3 length: 16 amino acids. The J segment lost 0 bases and the V segment lost 3 bases, leaving 5 bases of the junction unmatched. The germline V gene has CDR1 SGHRS and CDR2 YFSETQ.

This clone came up once. The chain recombines TRBV7-2 with TRBJ1-4, with D perhaps TRBD1 (5 bases). With 2 bases removed from V and 0 bases from J, the gap between germline ends came to 10 bases. Germline assignment: CDR1 SGHTA and CDR2 FQGNSA. The CDR3 totals 16 residues. The CDR3 DNA reads TGTGCCAGCAGCTTAAATGGGGGGACAACTAATGAAAAACTGTTTTTT. Protein product: CASSLNGGTTNEKLFF.